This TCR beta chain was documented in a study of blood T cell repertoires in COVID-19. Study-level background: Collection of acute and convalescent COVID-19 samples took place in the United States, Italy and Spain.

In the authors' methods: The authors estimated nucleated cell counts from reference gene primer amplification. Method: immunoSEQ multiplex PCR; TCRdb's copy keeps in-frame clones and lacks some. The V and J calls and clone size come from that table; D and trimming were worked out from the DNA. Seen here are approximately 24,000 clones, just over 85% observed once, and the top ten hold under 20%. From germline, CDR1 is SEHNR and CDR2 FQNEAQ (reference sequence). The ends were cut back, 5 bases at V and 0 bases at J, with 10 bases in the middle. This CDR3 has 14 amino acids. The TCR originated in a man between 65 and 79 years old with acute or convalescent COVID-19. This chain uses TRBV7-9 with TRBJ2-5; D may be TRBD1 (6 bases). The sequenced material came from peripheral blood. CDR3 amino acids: CASSGDMYQETQYF. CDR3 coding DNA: TGTGCCAGCAGCGGGGACATGTACCAAGAGACCCAGTACTTC.